This entry lists 4 T cell receptor beta chains sequenced from one sample in a study of T cell responses to AZD1222 COVID-19 vaccine. Some clones are missing from TCRdb's copy, which holds only in-frame ones; the method was immunoSEQ multiplex PCR. Of around 190,000 clones detected, 94% appear once; the ten largest clones hold 1.6%. This specimen was peripheral blood, taken 28 days after the second AZD1222 dose. The receptor set was obtained from an adult who received the AZD1222 COVID-19 vaccine.

The chain employs TRBV28 and TRBJ1-1; TRBD1 is a possible D gene (6 bases). The CDR3 length is 13 residues. Germline V gene lookup returns CDR1 MDHEN and CDR2 SYDVKM. Trimming left V 6 bases short and J 4 bases short, with 12 bases between. CDR3 amino acids: CASRTTGFTEAFF. The CDR3 bases are TGTGCCAGCAGAACCACAGGGTTCACTGAAGCTTTCTTT. The complete variable domain, with remaining parts taken from reference TRBV28 and TRBJ1-1, reads DVKVTQSSRYLVKRTGEKVFLECVQDMDHENMFWYRQDPGLGLRLIYFSYDVKMKEKGDIPEGYSVSREKKERFSLILESASTNQTSMYLCASRTTGFTEAFFGQGTRLTVV.

This chain joins TRBV5-8 and TRBJ1-4, with 7 bases identical to TRBD1. The CDR3 runs 14 residues. The J segment lost 3 bases and the V segment lost 7 bases, leaving 6 bases of the junction unmatched. Germline CDR1 SGHTS, CDR2 YDEGEE. The chain's CDR3 is CASGRGQPNEKLFF. The CDR3 nucleotides are TGTGCCAGCGGCCGGGGACAGCCTAATGAAAAACTGTTTTTT.

This clone was found once. The chain combines TRBV6-6 with TRBJ1-2; tentatively, D is TRBD1 (5 bases). Germline loops: CDR1 MNHNY, CDR2 SVGAGI (reference sequence). The CDR3 contains 15 residues. The V end was cut by 0 bases, the J end by 4 bases, with 12 bases between. The CDR3 sequence: CASSYSMGEGYGYTF. The CDR3 coding sequence is TGTGCCAGCAGTTACTCGATGGGGGAGGGCTATGGCTACACCTTC.

This chain links TRBV7-9 with TRBJ2-3; D remains unclear. Germline lookup yields CDR1 SEHNR and CDR2 FQNEAQ (reference sequence). The V and J ends lost 0 bases and 6 bases respectively, with 10 bases between them. This CDR3 is 14 amino acids long. In nucleotides, the CDR3 is TGTGCCAGCAGCTTAGCTCCGGTAGAGGATACGCAGTATTTT. Translation: CASSLAPVEDTQYF.